The clone carrying this T cell receptor (beta chain) was picked up many times. CDR3 size: 13 residues. The V segment lost 0 bases and the J segment 10 bases; nucleotides outside the gene matches: 5. Germline V gene data show CDR1 as LGHDT and CDR2 as YNNKEL (reference sequence). The sample comes from a study of CD8+CD57+ T cells in acquired aplastic anemia. Selection for sequencing was limited to patients who had shown CD8+CD57+ cell expansion by flow cytometry. Both TCR beta VDJ combination and CDR3 sequence profiling were carried out. Genomic DNA was the template for this profiling. TCRdb reprocessed the reads via MiXCR and lists one record per CDR3 protein. The repertoire consists of some 160,000 distinct CDR3 sequences, with less than 50% occurring once and the leading ten covering 3.2%.

The sequencing input was sorted CD4+, CD8+, or CD8+CD57+ T cells (not recorded which) from PBMCs. This receptor was identified in a human donor with aplastic anemia. V gene TRBV3-1 combines with J gene TRBJ1-2; 7 bases are a match to TRBD1. CDR3 amino acids: CASSQDNRGVYTF. In DNA, the CDR3 is TGTGCCAGCAGCCAAGATAACAGGGGAGTCTACACCTTC. The full variable domain, with the rest looked up from reference TRBV3-1 and TRBJ1-2, is DTAVSQTPKYLVTQMGNDKSIKCEQNLGHDTMYWYKQDSKKFLKIMFSYNNKELIINETVPNRFSPKSPDKAHLNLHINSLELGDSAVYFCASSQDNRGVYTFGSGTRLTVV.